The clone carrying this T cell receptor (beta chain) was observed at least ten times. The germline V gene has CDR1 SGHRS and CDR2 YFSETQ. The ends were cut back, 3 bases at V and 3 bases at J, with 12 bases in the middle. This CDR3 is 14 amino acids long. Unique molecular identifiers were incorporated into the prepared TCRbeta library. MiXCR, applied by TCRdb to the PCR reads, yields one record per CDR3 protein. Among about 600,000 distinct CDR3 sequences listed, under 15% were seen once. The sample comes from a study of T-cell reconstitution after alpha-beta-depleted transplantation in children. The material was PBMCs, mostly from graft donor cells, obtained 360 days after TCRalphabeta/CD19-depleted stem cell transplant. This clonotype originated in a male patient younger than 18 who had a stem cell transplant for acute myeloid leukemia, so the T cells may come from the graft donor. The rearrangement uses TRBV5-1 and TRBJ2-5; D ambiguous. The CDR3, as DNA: TGCGCCAGCAGCTCCTCGTTAAGCGAAGAGACCCAGTACTTC. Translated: CASSSSLSEETQYF. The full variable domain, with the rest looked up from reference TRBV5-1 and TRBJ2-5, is KAGVTQTPRYLIKTRGQQVTLSCSPISGHRSVSWYQQTPGQGLQFLFEYFSETQRNKGNFPGRFSGRQFSNSRSEMNVSTLELGDSALYLCASSSSLSEETQYFGPGTRLLVL.